This T cell receptor (beta chain) came from a study of OX40 agonist ivuxolimab in advanced cancers. Overall study results and limits: Low clonal expansion, among the lowest seen, marked partial responders at 0.1-3.0 mg/kg.

A word on this clone: Its target is not known.

The data were produced by immunoSEQ multiplex PCR, yet TCRdb's version contains in-frame clones alone and is incomplete. The sample includes over 90,000 clones, nearly 90% of them seen just once. Germline V gene lookup returns CDR1 GTSNPN and CDR2 SVGIG (reference sequence). Trimming shortened V by 3 bases and J by 3 bases, and 21 bases separated the two germline ends. The CDR3 length is 17 residues. The sequences come from CD4+ or CD8+ T cells sorted from blood, collected in a trial of the OX40 agonist ivuxolimab. This chain connects TRBV30 to TRBJ1-3; D possibly corresponds to TRBD1 (6 bases). This receptor was obtained from an adult with an advanced solid tumor such as melanoma, head and neck, liver or kidney cancer. CDR3 in amino acids: CAWSRDTKDLNGNTIYF. Here the CDR3 DNA reads TGTGCCTGGAGCCGGGACACGAAAGACCTGAATGGAAACACCATATATTTT.